A selection of T cell receptor beta chains follows, all from one sample in a study of T cell responses to AZD1222 COVID-19 vaccine. Generated by immunoSEQ multiplex PCR, the TCRdb table keeps only in-frame clones and is missing some. The profile covers about 130,000 clones, with roughly 93% appearing a single time and more than 1% taken by the ten largest. The specimen was peripheral blood, collected 28 days after the second AZD1222 dose. These receptors came from an adult who received the AZD1222 COVID-19 vaccine. The CDR3 runs from the conserved cysteine through the conserved F or W. D genes are given only for firm matches. The size field is filled for only some rows; it gives once, few, many or a size class.

abundance,v_gene,j_gene,d_gene,CDR3aa,CDR3nt
-,TRBV10-3,TRBJ1-4,-,CAISEPRGATNEKLFF,TGTGCCATCAGTGAGCCGAGGGGGGCAACTAATGAAAAACTGTTTTTT
-,TRBV3-1/TRBV3-2,TRBJ1-1,-,CASSSRQAWRAFF,TGTGCCAGCAGCTCCCGTCAGGCCTGGCGGGCTTTCTTT
-,TRBV7-9,TRBJ2-2,-,CASSLGANTGELFF,TGTGCCAGCAGCTTAGGGGCGAACACCGGGGAGCTGTTTTTT
-,TRBV5-5,TRBJ2-2,-,CASTRTSNTGELFF,TGTGCCAGCACTCGTACGTCGAACACCGGGGAGCTGTTTTTT
-,TRBV19,TRBJ1-5,TRBD1,CASSRGPRQGDISNQPQHF,TGTGCCAGTAGTAGGGGGCCCAGACAGGGGGATATCAGCAATCAGCCCCAGCATTTT
-,TRBV6-5,TRBJ2-2,-,CACLRPGRTGELFF,TGTGCCTGCCTACGGCCAGGGAGGACCGGGGAGCTGTTTTTT
-,TRBV24-1,TRBJ2-3,TRBD2,CATSDPAIRDYIPDTQYF,TGTGCCACCAGTGATCCAGCTATCCGGGACTATATCCCAGATACGCAGTATTTT
-,TRBV30,TRBJ2-3,-,CAWSLQWGGLPDTQYF,TGTGCCTGGAGCCTTCAATGGGGAGGCCTGCCAGATACGCAGTATTTT
few,TRBV3-1/TRBV3-2,TRBJ1-5,-,CASSQGPRPQHF,TGTGCCAGCAGCCAAGGACCCCGGCCCCAGCATTTT
-,TRBV7-3,TRBJ1-1,TRBD1,CASSLTGADTEAFF,TGTGCCAGCAGCTTGACAGGGGCTGACACTGAAGCTTTCTTT
-,TRBV6-5,TRBJ1-1,-,CASSYLSGREEAFF,TGTGCCAGCAGTTATCTGTCAGGGAGGGAAGAAGCTTTCTTT
few,TRBV3-1/TRBV3-2,TRBJ1-5,TRBD1,CASSRTGSQPQHF,TGTGCCAGCAGCCGGACAGGGAGTCAGCCCCAGCATTTT
-,TRBV6-5,TRBJ2-1,-,CASSYQEGIYNEQFF,TGTGCCAGCAGTTACCAGGAGGGAATTTACAATGAGCAGTTCTTC
-,TRBV5-1,TRBJ2-3,-,CASSFWRGWVRTDTQYF,TGCGCCAGCAGCTTTTGGCGGGGTTGGGTTAGGACAGATACGCAGTATTTT
-,TRBV19,TRBJ2-5,-,CASGYPGRSQETQYF,TGTGCCAGTGGGTACCCGGGACGGTCACAAGAGACCCAGTACTTC
-,TRBV2,TRBJ1-6,-,CASSVKSPLHF,TGTGCCAGCAGTGTGAAATCACCCCTCCACTTT
-,TRBV30,TRBJ2-1,-,CAMEPRQIFNEQFF,TGTGCCATGGAGCCCCGACAAATTTTCAATGAGCAGTTCTTC
-,TRBV7-3,TRBJ2-5,TRBD1,CASSLVPTGKETQYF,TGTGCCAGCAGCTTAGTCCCGACAGGGAAAGAGACCCAGTACTTC
-,TRBV18,TRBJ1-2,-,CASSPIGPGAYGYTF,TGTGCCAGCTCACCAATCGGGCCGGGGGCTTATGGCTACACCTTC
-,TRBV6-2/TRBV6-3,TRBJ1-2,-,CASSSPSLIRGYGYTF,TGTGCCAGCAGCTCCCCGAGTCTCATACGCGGCTATGGCTACACCTTC
medium-sized,TRBV4-2,TRBJ1-5,-,CASSLTTGQPQHF,TGTGCCAGCAGCCTGACCACAGGTCAGCCCCAGCATTTT
-,TRBV7-3,TRBJ2-1,-,CASSAGSSSYNEQFF,TGTGCCAGCAGCGCCGGGTCGAGCTCCTACAATGAGCAGTTCTTC
-,TRBV11-2,TRBJ2-1,TRBD2,CASSRTSGYNEQFF,TGTGCCAGCAGCCGGACTAGCGGCTACAATGAGCAGTTCTTC
-,TRBV4-1,TRBJ2-1,-,CASSQDGGTWLFF,TGCGCCAGCAGCCAAGATGGTGGTACATGGCTGTTCTTC
-,TRBV20-1,TRBJ1-1,-,CSASRGLEAFF,TGCAGTGCTAGTCGCGGCCTTGAAGCTTTCTTT
few,TRBV6-2/TRBV6-3,TRBJ2-7,-,CASSYSIAVPESSYEQYF,TGTGCCAGCAGTTACTCGATAGCTGTTCCAGAGAGCTCCTACGAGCAGTACTTC
-,TRBV20-1,TRBJ1-5,-,CSASTVGRTNQPQHF,TGCAGTGCTAGTACAGTCGGCAGGACTAATCAGCCCCAGCATTTT
-,TRBV4-2,TRBJ1-5,-,CASSQEGIESNQPQHF,TGTGCCAGCAGCCAAGAAGGGATAGAAAGCAATCAGCCCCAGCATTTT